The 12 T cell receptor beta chains reported below all come from one sample, sequenced in a study of blood T cell repertoires in COVID-19. Profiling relied on immunoSEQ multiplex PCR, and the TCRdb table lists in-frame clones only, not all of them. This sample yields about 200,000 clones, of which roughly 90% are seen a single time; 6.5% to 9% belongs to the top ten. The source material was PBMCs or T cells enriched from blood (not recorded which). The receptor source for this set is a young woman who had recovered from COVID-19.

The rearrangement joins TRBV19 to TRBJ2-1; D call uncertain. Trimming removed 1 base at V and 8 bases at J, with 3 bases between. Looked up from germline, CDR1 is LNHDA and CDR2 is SQIVND (reference sequence). This CDR3 comprises 11 residues. This chain's CDR3 is CASSIGDEQFF. DNA of the CDR3: TGTGCCAGTAGTATAGGAGATGAGCAGTTCTTC.

The rearrangement uses TRBV7-2 and TRBJ1-1; possibly TRBD1 for D (5 bases). Germline V gene sequence: CDR1 SGHTA, CDR2 FQGNSA. This CDR3 region has 15 residues. The V end lost 5 bases, the J end lost 4 bases, and 17 bases lay between the germline ends. The CDR3 nucleotides read TGTGCCAGCAGCCGGACGGTGGCCAGGGCCACTGAAGCTTTCTTT. Its translation: CASSRTVARATEAFF.

This sequence joins TRBV6-5 and TRBJ2-7; a possible D gene is TRBD1 (6 bases). V was trimmed by 8 bases and J by 0 bases, leaving 17 bases between them. Germline CDR1 reads MNHEY; CDR2 reads SVGAGI. This CDR3 comprises 15 residues. CDR3 in amino acids: CASPSLSTGSYEQYF. The DNA for the CDR3 is TGTGCCAGCCCGTCACTCTCGACAGGCTCCTACGAGCAGTACTTC.

This clone was detected only once. The gene calls are TRBV5-6 and TRBJ1-2; D uncertain. This CDR3 is 15 amino acids long. Looked up from germline, CDR1 is SGHDT and CDR2 is YYEEEE. Trimming cost V 0 bases and J 5 bases, with 14 bases left between them. The CDR3 bases are TGTGCCAGCAGCTTGGGACGAAGACACGATTATGGCTACACCTTC. Residues: CASSLGRRHDYGYTF.

The V gene is TRBV20-1, the J gene TRBJ2-1, with D perhaps assigned TRBD1 or TRBD2 (5 bases each). Trimming removed 4 bases at V and 0 bases at J, with 10 bases between. The CDR3 runs to 14 residues. The V gene's germline CDR1 is DFQATT and CDR2 SNEGSKA (reference sequence). CDR3 in DNA: TGCAGTGCTATTGAGGGGAGCTCCTACAATGAGCAGTTCTTC. The encoded protein is CSAIEGSSYNEQFF.

The rearrangement links TRBV30 to TRBJ1-2; D not resolved. The CDR3 spans 12 residues. Germline values: CDR1 GTSNPN, CDR2 SVGIG (reference sequence). The ends were cut back, 2 bases at V and 0 bases at J, with 4 bases in the middle. CDR3 nucleotide sequence: TGTGCCTGGAGTATAGCTAACTATGGCTACACCTTC. Its translation is CAWSIANYGYTF. Together with reference TRBV30 and TRBJ1-2, the CDR3 gives the full variable domain: SQTIHQWPATLVQPVGSPLSLECTVEGTSNPNLYWYRQAAGRGLQLLFYSVGIGQISSEVPQNLSASRPQDRQFILSSKKLLLSDSGFYLCAWSIANYGYTFGSGTRLTVV.

This clone was observed a single time. This chain connects TRBV2 to TRBJ2-1; D perhaps matches TRBD1 (5 bases). In germline, CDR1 is SNHLY, CDR2 FYNNEI. The CDR3 covers 12 residues. Trimming took 1 base from V and 14 from J, leaving 12 bases between them. The CDR3 region is CASSEDRSREFF. The CDR3 DNA is TGTGCCAGCAGTGAAGACAGGAGCAGAGAGTTCTTC.

The chain employs TRBV9 and TRBJ2-1; the match to TRBD1 covers 8 bases. From germline, CDR1 is SGDLS and CDR2 YYNGEE. The V gene end was trimmed by 0 bases and the J gene end by 6 bases; junction bases not matched to a gene: 8. This CDR3 spans 16 amino acids. CDR3 in DNA: TGTGCCAGCAGCGTAGCTAGAGACAGGGGTATCAATGAGCAGTTCTTC. It specifies CASSVARDRGINEQFF.

The chain employs TRBV18 and TRBJ2-1; a weak D match, TRBD2 (6 bases). The ends were cut back, 3 bases at V and 4 bases at J, with 13 bases in the middle. The germline V gene has CDR1 KGHSH and CDR2 LQKENI. The CDR3 is 15 residues long. The CDR3 nucleotides read TGTGCCAGCTCACCGAGTGGCGGGACTTACAATGAGCAGTTCTTC. Translation gives CASSPSGGTYNEQFF.

This chain links TRBV7-9 with TRBJ1-1; 8 bases match TRBD1. The CDR3 loop spans 14 amino acids. Germline assignment: CDR1 SEHNR and CDR2 FQNEAQ (reference sequence). With 5 bases clipped from V and 4 bases from J, the junction kept 6 bases outside the gene matches. In nucleotides, the CDR3 is TGTGCCAGCAGCGCCTGGACAGGGAGCACTGAAGCTTTCTTT. Its protein is CASSAWTGSTEAFF.

This chain joins TRBV6-5 and TRBJ1-6, with no clear D. Germline CDR1 MNHEY, CDR2 SVGAGI. V was cut by 4 bases and J by 10 bases, with 8 bases left in between. The CDR3 covers 12 residues. CDR3 in amino acids: CASSLSGSPLHF. The CDR3 bases are TGTGCCAGCAGTTTATCAGGATCACCCCTCCACTTT.

The rearrangement links TRBV24-1 to TRBJ2-2, with TRBD2 matching over 12 bases. Trimming cost V 7 bases and J 5 bases; bases outside gene matches: 7. Germline V gives CDR1 KGHDR, CDR2 SFDVKD. The CDR3 sequence is 16 residues long. The CDR3 DNA follows: TGTGCCACCAGCCTAGCGGGGGGGCACCGAACCGGGGAGCTGTTTTTT. Protein product: CATSLAGGHRTGELFF.